The T cell receptor beta chain described here comes from a study of cytomegalovirus exposure and HLA in healthy donors. In the PCR, 60 Vbeta and 13 Jbeta primers were used. The data were produced by immunoSEQ multiplex PCR, yet TCRdb's version contains in-frame clones alone and is incomplete. The table has over 85,000 clones, 65% to 80% seen once. The CDR3 loop spans 12 amino acids. Trimming took 6 bases from V and 8 from J, leaving 11 bases between them. Per the germline V gene, CDR1 is SNHLY and CDR2 is FYNNEI. This clonotype was sampled from a woman aged 60-70 years in good health and CMV-seropositive. Sequencing was carried out using PBMCs. The chain joins TRBV2 to TRBJ2-1; D remains ambiguous. CDR3 nucleotide sequence: TGTGCCAGCAGGACACGCCTGGATGAGCAGTTCTTC. Amino acid sequence: CASRTRLDEQFF.